The source of this T cell receptor (beta chain) is a study of blood T cell repertoires in COVID-19. On the study more broadly: Donors in the United States, Italy and Spain gave samples during acute or convalescent COVID-19. Sources were T cells, B-cell-depleted T cells, or PBMCs; the material itself was cDNA or gDNA.

Germline V CDR1 and CDR2: LNHDA, SQIVND (reference sequence). The CDR3 loop spans 15 amino acids. Trimming took 5 bases from V and 4 from J, leaving 16 bases between them. As originally analysed: Amplification with reference gene primers provided the estimates of nucleated cell counts. Measured with immunoSEQ multiplex PCR; TCRdb has only the in-frame clones, and not every one. The V and J calls and clone size are taken from that table; D and trimming were inferred from the DNA. The table shows about 80,000 clones, with approximately 80% occurring only once. Sequenced: peripheral blood. The sequence was collected from an elderly man with acute or convalescent COVID-19. J is TRBJ2-3 and V is TRBV19; maybe TRBD2 (7 bases). Here the CDR3 reads CASSSRGGVPDTQYF. CDR3 DNA: TGTGCCAGTAGTTCTCGAGGGGGGGTCCCAGATACGCAGTATTTT.